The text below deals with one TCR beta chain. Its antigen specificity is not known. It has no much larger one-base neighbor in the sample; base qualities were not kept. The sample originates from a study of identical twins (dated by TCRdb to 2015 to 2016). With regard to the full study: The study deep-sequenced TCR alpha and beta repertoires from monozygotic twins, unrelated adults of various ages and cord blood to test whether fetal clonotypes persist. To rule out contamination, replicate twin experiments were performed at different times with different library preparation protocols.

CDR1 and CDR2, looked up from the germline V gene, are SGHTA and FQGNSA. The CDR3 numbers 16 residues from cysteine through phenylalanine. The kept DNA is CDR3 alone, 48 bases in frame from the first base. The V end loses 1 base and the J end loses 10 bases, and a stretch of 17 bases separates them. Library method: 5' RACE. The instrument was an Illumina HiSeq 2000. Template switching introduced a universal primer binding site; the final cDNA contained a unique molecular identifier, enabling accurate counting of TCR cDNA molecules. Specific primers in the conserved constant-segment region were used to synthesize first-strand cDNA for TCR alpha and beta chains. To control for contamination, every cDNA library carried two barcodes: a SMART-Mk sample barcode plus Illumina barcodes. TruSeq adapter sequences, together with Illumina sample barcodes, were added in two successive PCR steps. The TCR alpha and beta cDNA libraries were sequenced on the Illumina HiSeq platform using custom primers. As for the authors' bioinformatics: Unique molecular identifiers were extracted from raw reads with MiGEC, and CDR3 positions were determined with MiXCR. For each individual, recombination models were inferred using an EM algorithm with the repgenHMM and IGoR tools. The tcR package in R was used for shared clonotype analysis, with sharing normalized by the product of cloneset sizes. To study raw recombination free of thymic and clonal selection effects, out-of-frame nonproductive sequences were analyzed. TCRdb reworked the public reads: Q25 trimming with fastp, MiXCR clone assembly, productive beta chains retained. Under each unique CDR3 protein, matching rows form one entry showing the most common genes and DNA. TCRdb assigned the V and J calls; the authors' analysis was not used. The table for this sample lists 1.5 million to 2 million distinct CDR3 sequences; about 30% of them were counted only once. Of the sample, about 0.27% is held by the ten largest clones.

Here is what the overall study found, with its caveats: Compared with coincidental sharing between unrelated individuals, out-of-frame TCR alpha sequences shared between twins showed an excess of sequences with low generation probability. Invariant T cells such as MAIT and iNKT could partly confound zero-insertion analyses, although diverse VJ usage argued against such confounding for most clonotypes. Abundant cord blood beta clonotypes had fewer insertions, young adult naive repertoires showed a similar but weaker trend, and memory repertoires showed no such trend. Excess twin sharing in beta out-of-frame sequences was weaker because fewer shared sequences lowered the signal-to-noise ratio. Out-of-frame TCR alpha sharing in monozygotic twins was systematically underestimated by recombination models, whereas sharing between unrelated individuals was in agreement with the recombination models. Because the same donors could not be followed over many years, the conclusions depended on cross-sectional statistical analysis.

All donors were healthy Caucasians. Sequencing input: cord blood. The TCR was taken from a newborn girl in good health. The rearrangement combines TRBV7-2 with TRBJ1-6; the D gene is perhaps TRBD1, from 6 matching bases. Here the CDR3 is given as CASSLDARGGTSPLHF. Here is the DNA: TGTGCCAGCAGCTTAGATGCCAGGGGAGGGACGTCACCCCTCCACTTT.